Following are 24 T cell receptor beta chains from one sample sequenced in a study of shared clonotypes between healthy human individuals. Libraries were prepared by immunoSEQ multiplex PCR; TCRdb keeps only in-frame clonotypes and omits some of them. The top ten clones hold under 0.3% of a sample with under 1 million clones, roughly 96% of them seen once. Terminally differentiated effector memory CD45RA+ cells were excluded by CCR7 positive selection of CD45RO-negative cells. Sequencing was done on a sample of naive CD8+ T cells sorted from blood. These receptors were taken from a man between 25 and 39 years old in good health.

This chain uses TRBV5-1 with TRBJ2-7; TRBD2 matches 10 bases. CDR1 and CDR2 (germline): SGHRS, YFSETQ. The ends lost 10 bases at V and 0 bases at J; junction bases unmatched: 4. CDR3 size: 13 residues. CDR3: CAGASGSSYEQYF. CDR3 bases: TGCGCCGGAGCTAGCGGGAGCTCCTACGAGCAGTACTTC.

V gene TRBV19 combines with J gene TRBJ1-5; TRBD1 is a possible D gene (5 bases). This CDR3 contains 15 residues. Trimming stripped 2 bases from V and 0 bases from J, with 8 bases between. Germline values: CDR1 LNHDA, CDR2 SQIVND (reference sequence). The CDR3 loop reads CASSIYRYSNQPQHF. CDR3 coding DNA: TGTGCCAGTAGTATATACAGGTATAGCAATCAGCCCCAGCATTTT.

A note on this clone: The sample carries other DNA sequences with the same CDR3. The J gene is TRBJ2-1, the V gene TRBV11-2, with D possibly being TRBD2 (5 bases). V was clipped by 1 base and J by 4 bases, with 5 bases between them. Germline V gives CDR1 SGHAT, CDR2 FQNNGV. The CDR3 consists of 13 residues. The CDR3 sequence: CASSLAGYNEQFF. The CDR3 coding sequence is TGTGCCAGCAGCTTAGCGGGGTACAATGAGCAGTTCTTC.

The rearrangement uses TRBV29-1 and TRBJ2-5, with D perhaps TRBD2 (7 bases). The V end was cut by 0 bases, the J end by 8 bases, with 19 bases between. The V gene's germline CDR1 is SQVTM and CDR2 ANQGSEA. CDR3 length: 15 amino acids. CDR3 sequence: CSVEDRESGTYTQYF. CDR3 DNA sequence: TGCAGCGTTGAAGATCGGGAGAGCGGGACATATACCCAGTACTTC.

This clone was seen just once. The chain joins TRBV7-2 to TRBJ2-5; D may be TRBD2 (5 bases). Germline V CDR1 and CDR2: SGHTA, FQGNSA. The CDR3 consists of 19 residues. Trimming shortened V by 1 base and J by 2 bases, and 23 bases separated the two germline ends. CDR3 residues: CASSLEAHWFGNIQETQYF. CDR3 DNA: TGTGCCAGCAGCTTAGAGGCTCATTGGTTCGGGAACATTCAAGAGACCCAGTACTTC.

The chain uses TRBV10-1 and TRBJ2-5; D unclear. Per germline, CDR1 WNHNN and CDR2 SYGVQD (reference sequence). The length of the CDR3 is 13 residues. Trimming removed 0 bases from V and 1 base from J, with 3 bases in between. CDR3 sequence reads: CASSESGQETQYF. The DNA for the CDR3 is TGCGCCAGCAGTGAGTCAGGCCAAGAGACCCAGTACTTC.

In nucleotides, the CDR3 is TGTGCCATCAGTGAGTCGGGACACACTAATGAGCAGTTCTTC. Translating gives CAISESGHTNEQFF. This chain links TRBV10-3 with TRBJ2-1, with D possibly TRBD1 on 6 matching bases. There are 14 residues in the CDR3. Trimming removed 0 bases from V and 7 bases from J, with 10 bases in between. The germline V gene encodes CDR1 ENHRY and CDR2 SYGVKD.

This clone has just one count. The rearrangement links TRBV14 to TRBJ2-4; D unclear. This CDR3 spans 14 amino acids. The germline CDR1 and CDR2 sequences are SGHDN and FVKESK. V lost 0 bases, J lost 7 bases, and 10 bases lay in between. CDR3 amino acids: CASSQESSANIQYF. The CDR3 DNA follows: TGTGCCAGCAGCCAAGAATCGTCTGCCAACATTCAGTACTTC.

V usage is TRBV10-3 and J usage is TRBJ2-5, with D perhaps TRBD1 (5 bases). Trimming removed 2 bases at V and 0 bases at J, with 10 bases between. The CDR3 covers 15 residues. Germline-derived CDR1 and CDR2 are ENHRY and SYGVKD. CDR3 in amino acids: CAISEGPGNQETQYF. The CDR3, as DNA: TGTGCCATCAGTGAGGGGCCAGGGAACCAAGAGACCCAGTACTTC.

The CDR3 spells CASSPPGGGISYEQYF. DNA for the CDR3: TGTGCCAGCAGCCCCCCCGGAGGGGGCATTTCCTACGAGCAGTACTTC. This rearrangement joins TRBV7-9 to TRBJ2-7; the D gene is possibly TRBD1 (7 bases). V was shortened by 5 bases and J by 1 base, with 18 bases between the two germline ends. The CDR3 is made up of 16 amino acids. Per the germline V gene, CDR1 is SEHNR and CDR2 is FQNEAQ (reference sequence).

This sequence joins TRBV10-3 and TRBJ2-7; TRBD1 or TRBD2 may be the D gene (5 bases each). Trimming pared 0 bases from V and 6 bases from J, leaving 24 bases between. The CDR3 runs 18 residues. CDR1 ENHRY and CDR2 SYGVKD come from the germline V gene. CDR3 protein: CAISESIITGASPSEQYF. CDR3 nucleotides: TGTGCCATCAGTGAGTCTATCATTACCGGGGCGAGCCCCTCCGAGCAGTACTTC.

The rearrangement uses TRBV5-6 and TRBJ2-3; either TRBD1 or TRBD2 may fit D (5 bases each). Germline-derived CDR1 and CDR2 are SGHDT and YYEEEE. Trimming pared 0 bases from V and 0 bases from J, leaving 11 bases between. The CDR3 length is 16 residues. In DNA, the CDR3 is TGTGCCAGCAGCTTGGTGGTGGGGGACAGCACAGATACGCAGTATTTT. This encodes CASSLVVGDSTDTQYF.

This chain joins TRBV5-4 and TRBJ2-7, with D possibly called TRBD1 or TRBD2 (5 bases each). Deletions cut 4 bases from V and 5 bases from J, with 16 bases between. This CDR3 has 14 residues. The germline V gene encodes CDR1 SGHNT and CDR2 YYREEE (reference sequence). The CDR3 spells CASSQWDRNHEQYF. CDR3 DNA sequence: TGTGCCAGCAGCCAGTGGGACCGGAACCACGAGCAGTACTTC.

DNA for the CDR3: TGTGCCAGCAGTTCGGTGGGAGGGCCTTCCTACGAGCAGTACTTC. Amino acids: CASSSVGGPSYEQYF. The V gene is TRBV28, the J gene TRBJ2-7; 7 bases match TRBD2. There are 15 residues in the CDR3. Per the germline V gene, CDR1 is MDHEN and CDR2 is SYDVKM. The trim removed 4 bases at V and 1 base at J, leaving 7 bases unmatched.

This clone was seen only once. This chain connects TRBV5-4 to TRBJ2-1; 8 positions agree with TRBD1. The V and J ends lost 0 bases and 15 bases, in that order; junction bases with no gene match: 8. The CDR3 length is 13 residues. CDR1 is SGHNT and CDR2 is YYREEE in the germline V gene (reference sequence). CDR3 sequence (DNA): TGTGCCAGCAGCTTGGAGACAGGGGATGAATCGTTCTTC. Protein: CASSLETGDESFF.

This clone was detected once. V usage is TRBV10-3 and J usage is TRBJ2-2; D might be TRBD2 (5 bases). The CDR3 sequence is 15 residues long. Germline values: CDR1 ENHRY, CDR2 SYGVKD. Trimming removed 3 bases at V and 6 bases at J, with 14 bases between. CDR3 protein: CAISEREEGPGELFF. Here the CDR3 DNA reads TGTGCCATCAGTGAACGTGAAGAGGGTCCCGGGGAGCTGTTTTTT.

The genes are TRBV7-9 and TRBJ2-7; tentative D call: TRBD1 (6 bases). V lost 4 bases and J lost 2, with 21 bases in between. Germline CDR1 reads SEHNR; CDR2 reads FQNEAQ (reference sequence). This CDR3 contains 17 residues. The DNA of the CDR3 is TGTGCCAGCAGCTATCCTATAGGTCAGGGGTTTACCTACGAGCAGTACTTC. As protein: CASSYPIGQGFTYEQYF.

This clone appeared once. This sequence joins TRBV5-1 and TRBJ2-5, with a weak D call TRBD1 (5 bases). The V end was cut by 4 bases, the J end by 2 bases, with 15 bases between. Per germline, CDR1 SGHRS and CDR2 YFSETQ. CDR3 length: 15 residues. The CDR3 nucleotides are TGCGCCAGCAGCACTTCCAAGGGGCTACAAGAGACCCAGTACTTC. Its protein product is CASSTSKGLQETQYF. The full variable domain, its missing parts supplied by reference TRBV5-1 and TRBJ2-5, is KAGVTQTPRYLIKTRGQQVTLSCSPISGHRSVSWYQQTPGQGLQFLFEYFSETQRNKGNFPGRFSGRQFSNSRSEMNVSTLELGDSALYLCASSTSKGLQETQYFGPGTRLLVL.

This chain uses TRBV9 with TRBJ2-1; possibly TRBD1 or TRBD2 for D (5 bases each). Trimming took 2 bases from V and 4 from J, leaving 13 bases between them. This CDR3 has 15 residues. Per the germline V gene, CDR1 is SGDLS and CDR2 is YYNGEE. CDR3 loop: CASSVGDGIYNEQFF. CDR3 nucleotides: TGTGCCAGCAGCGTTGGGGACGGCATTTACAATGAGCAGTTCTTC.

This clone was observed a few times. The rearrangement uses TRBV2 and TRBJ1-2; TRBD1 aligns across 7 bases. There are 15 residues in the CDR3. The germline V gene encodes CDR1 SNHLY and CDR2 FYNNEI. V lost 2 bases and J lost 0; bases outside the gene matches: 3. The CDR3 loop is CASSEWTGSNYGYTF. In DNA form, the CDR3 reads TGTGCCAGCAGTGAATGGACAGGATCTAACTATGGCTACACCTTC.

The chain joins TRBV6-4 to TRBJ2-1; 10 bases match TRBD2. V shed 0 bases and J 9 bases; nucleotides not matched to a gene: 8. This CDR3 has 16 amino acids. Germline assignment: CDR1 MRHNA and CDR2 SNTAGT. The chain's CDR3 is CASSDSALAGVGEQFF. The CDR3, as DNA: TGTGCCAGCAGTGACTCGGCTCTAGCGGGAGTCGGTGAGCAGTTCTTC.

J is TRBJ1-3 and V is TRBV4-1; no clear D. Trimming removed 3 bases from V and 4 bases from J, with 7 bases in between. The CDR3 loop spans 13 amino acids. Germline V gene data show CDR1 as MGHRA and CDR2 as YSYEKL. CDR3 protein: CASSHGEGNTIYF. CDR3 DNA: TGCGCCAGCAGCCACGGAGAGGGAAACACCATATATTTT.

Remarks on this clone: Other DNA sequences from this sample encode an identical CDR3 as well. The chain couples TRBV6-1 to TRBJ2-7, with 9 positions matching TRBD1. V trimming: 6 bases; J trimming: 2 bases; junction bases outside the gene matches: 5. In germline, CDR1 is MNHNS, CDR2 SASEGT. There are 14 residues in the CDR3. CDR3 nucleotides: TGTGCCAGCAGCGACAGGGGGGGCCCCTACGAGCAGTACTTC. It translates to CASSDRGGPYEQYF.

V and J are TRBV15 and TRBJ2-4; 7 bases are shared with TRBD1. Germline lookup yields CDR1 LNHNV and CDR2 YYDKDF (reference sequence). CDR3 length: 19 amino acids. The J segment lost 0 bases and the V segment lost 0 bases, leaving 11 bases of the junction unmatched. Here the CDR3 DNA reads TGTGCCACCAGCAGAGATCGGGGACAGATCGAAGGAGCCAAAAACATTCAGTACTTC. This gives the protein CATSRDRGQIEGAKNIQYF.